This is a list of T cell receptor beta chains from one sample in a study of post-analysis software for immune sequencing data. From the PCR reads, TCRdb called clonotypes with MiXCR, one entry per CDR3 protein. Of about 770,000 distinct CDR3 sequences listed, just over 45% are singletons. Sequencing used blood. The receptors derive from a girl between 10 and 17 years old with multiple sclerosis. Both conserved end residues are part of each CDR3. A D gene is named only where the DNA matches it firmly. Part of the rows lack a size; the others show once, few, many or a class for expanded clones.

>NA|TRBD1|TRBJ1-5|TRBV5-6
TGTGCCAGCAGCCTAGGACAGGGCTACAATCAGCCCCAGCATTTT
CASSLGQGYNQPQHF
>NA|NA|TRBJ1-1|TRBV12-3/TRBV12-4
TGTGCCAGCAGTCGGGCCCAGGGAACTGAAGCTTTCTTT
CASSRAQGTEAFF
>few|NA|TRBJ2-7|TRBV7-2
TGTGCCAGCAGCTTTTGGAGACCCGAAGGCACCTACGAGCAGTACTTC
CASSFWRPEGTYEQYF
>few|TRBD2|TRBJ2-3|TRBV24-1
TGTGCCACCAGTCCGGGACTAGCGGTAGATACGCAGTATTTT
CATSPGLAVDTQYF
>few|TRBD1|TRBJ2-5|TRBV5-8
TGTGCCAGCAGCTTGGGACAGGGTCCCCGGTCCCAGTACTTC
CASSLGQGPRSQYF
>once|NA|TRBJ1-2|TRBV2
TGTGCCAGCAGTGGAGAGGGTCTGAGTGGCTACACCTTC
CASSGEGLSGYTF
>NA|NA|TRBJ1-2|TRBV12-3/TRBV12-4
TGTGCCAGCAGTTTAGCGACAGTCACCGGCTACACCTTC
CASSLATVTGYTF
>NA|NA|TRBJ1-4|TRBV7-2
TGTGCCAGCAGCTTCCCCGCGACAGGCCAGAATGAAAAACTGTTTTTT
CASSFPATGQNEKLFF
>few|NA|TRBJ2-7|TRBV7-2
TGTGCCAGCAGCTTATCCCCCGTGGGTAGAGGAGAGCAGTACTTC
CASSLSPVGRGEQYF
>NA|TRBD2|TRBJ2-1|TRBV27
TGTGCCAGCAGTCCATCTAGCGGGAGTCCCCCCTACAATGAGCAGTTCTTC
CASSPSSGSPPYNEQFF
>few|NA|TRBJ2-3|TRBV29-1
TGCAGCGTTGAATTGGGGACGCAGTATTTT
CSVELGTQYF
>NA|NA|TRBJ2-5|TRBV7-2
TGTGCCAGCAGCTTAGCGGGGGGCTCAAGGGGGGAGACCCAGTACTTC
CASSLAGGSRGETQYF
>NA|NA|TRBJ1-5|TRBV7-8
TGTGCCAGCAGCTTAGAGTTTGGGCTAAGTCAGGGTCAGCCCCAGCATTTT
CASSLEFGLSQGQPQHF
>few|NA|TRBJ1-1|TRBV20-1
TGCAGTGCTAAGCTGGCATCGGGTATGAACACTGAAGCTTTCTTT
CSAKLASGMNTEAFF
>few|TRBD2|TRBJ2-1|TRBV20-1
TGCAGTGCTAGCGGGAGGGCTTCCAATGAGCAGTTCTTC
CSASGRASNEQFF
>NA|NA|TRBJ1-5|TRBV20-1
TGCAGTGCTAGACCCCAGCCAGCGGATAGCAATCAGCCCCAGCATTTT
CSARPQPADSNQPQHF
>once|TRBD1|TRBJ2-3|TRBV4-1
TGCGCCAGCAGCCAGGGACAGGTTTGGAATACGCGGTATTTT
CASSQGQVWNTRYF
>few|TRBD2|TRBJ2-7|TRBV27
TGTGCCAGCAGTTGGCTTTCGGGAAGAACCAGCGGGAGAGCGTACGAGCAGTACTTC
CASSWLSGRTSGRAYEQYF
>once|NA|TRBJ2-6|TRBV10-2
TGCGCCAGCAGTGAAGGACTGCACTCTGGGACCAACGTCCTGACTTTC
CASSEGLHSGTNVLTF
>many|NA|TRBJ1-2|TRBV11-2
TGTGCCAGCAGCTCCACAGGGAACTATGGCTACACCTTC
CASSSTGNYGYTF